This T cell receptor beta chain was retrieved from a study of T cells in Graves' hyperthyroidism and ophthalmopathy. Points on this clonotype: The target antigen is unknown.

Amplified TCR beta CDR3 regions came from RNA transcripts. HTBI primers were employed in a first-round RT-PCR of the TCR CDR3. Each CDR3 protein gets one entry after TCRdb re-called the multiplex PCR reads with MiXCR. This sample has about 52,000 distinct CDR3 sequences; 48% occur once, and the top ten carry over 8%. Active moderate-to-severe ophthalmopathy, Clinical Activity Score at least 3, NOSPECS at least 4, under 3 months' duration. The PBMCs were taken from more than 8 ml of fresh peripheral blood. There are 16 residues in the CDR3. The germline gives CDR1 SNHLY, CDR2 FYNNEI. V lost 2 bases and J 7 bases, leaving 17 bases between the germline ends. Notes on the study in general: In validation, the model predicted ophthalmopathy. These predictions came a median roughly seven months before onset. Most thyroid clonotypes that were expanded above 0.001 also turned up in blood.

The rearrangement uses TRBV2 and TRBJ2-2; D is perhaps TRBD1 or TRBD2 (5 bases each). The material sequenced was blood. The origin of this receptor is a woman in her forties or fifties with Graves' ophthalmopathy. In DNA form, the CDR3 reads TGTGCCAGCAGTGAAAACCCGTGGGGGAGCATCGGGGAGCTGTTTTTT. It translates to CASSENPWGSIGELFF. The full variable domain, with the rest looked up from reference TRBV2 and TRBJ2-2, is EPEVTQTPSHQVTQMGQEVILRCVPISNHLYFYWYRQILGQKVEFLVSFYNNEISEKSEIFDDQFSVERPDGSNFTLKIRSTKLEDSAMYFCASSENPWGSIGELFFGEGSRLTVL.